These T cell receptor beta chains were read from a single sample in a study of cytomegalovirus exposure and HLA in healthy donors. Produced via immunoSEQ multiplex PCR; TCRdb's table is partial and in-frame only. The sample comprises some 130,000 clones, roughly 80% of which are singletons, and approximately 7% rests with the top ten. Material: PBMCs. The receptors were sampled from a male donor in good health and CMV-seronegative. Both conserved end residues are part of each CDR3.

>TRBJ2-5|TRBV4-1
CASSQDPGTSGRIKETQYF
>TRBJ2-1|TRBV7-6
CASSFYGSSYNEQFF
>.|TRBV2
CASRGLAGRFYEQYF
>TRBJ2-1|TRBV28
CASSLLLAEVGNEQFF
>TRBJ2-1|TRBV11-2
CASSFGAGASEQFF
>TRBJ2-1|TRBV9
CASSVLAGADYNEQFF
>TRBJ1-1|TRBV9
CASSVDPTANTEAFF
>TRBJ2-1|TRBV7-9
CASRLAGLAGGSSYNEQLF
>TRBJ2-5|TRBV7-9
CASSLLQGAKETQYF
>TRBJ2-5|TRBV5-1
CASSLQGALKETQYF
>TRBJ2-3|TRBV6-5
CASSLLAGGTDTQYF
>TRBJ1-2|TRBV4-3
CASSQDQQAYGYTF
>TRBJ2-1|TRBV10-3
CAISEPYRGGEYNEQFF
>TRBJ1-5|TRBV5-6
CASSWGAVSNQPQHF
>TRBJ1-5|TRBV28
CASSPTKGHGQPQHF
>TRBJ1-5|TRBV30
CAWSEGEGWEPQHF
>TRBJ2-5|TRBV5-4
CASSLIAGQETQYF
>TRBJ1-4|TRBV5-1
CASSLGDRDEKLFF
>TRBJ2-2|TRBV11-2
CASRDRFTGELFF
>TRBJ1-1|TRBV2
CASSRTGTDTEAFF
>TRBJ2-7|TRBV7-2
CASSRTHTTTGRNYEQYF
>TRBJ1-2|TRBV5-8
CASSPNRGRGYTF
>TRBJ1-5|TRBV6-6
CASSWGQGVSNQPQHF
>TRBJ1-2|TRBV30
CAWLNTRRYGYTF
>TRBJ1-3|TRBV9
CASSLMTGKNTIYF
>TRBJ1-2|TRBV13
CASSLARAPNLPGGYTF
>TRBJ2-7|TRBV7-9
CASSSGRGGTNNYEQYF
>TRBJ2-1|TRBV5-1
CASSRGGETSYNEQFF
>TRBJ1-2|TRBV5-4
CASSTDRLYGYTF
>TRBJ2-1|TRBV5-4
CASSFLAGGAYNEQFF
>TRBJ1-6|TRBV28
CASSYEAGTSVFTLHF
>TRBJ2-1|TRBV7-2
CASSLAAGSHNEQFF
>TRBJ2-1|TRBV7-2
CASSLGGGAGAGYNEQFF
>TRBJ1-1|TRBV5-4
CASSTGGGDTEAFF
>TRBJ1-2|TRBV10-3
CAISEGQGSYGYTF
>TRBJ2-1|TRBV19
CASREQSPKYNEQFF
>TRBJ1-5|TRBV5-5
CASSLEGGYSNQPQHF
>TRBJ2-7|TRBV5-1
CASREGLSSTYEQYF
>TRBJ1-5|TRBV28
CASSLWNFAGGDSNQPQHF
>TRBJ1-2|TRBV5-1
CASSSMTGGNYGYTF
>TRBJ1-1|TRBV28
CASSQERTEAFF
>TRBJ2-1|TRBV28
CASASRGPYNEQFF